This is a list of T cell receptor beta chains from one sample in a study of regulatory T cells in long-lasting Graves disease. Using its own MiXCR run on the multiplex PCR reads, TCRdb lists one record per CDR3 protein. The sample has 200,000 to 250,000 distinct CDR3 sequences; roughly 20% are singletons. The sample was also linked to a second study, of T cells in Graves' hyperthyroidism and ophthalmopathy.

Material: peripheral blood mononuclear cells (PBMCs), obtained at new diagnosis, from a patient treated with antithyroid drugs. The origin of the receptors is a woman aged 25 to 39 with Graves disease. CDR3s include the opening cysteine and the closing phenylalanine or tryptophan. D genes are given only for firm matches. Clone size, where shown, is once, few, many, or a class for clones that have expanded.

abundance,j_gene,v_gene,d_gene,CDR3nt,CDR3aa
many,TRBJ1-1,TRBV5-1,NA,TGCGCCAGCAGCAGGGGCTTTGGGGAGGAAGCTTTCTTT,CASSRGFGEEAFF
NA,TRBJ2-5,TRBV20-1,TRBD2,TGCAGTGCTTCCGGGACTAACGAGAGGAAAGCTTTTTTC,CSASGTNERKAFF
many,TRBJ1-3,TRBV30,TRBD1,TGTGCCTGGAGTCTTTGGGACAGGACCTCTGGAAACACCATATATTTT,CAWSLWDRTSGNTIYF
many,TRBJ1-6,TRBV30,NA,TGTGCCTGGAGTGTACCAGAGGGGGGGGCTTCACCCCTCCACTTT,CAWSVPEGGASPLHF
many,TRBJ1-1,TRBV18,NA,TGTGCCAGCTCACCAAAGACGAACACTGAAGCTTTCTTT,CASSPKTNTEAFF
many,TRBJ2-7,TRBV7-8,NA,TGTGCCAGCAGCTTAGGTCCAGGCGAGCAGTACTTC,CASSLGPGEQYF
many,TRBJ2-1,TRBV20-1,TRBD2,TGCAGTGCTTCCCACAGACTAGCGGGGGGGGACCGTGAGCAGTTCTTC,CSASHRLAGGDREQFF
many,TRBJ1-1,TRBV27,TRBD1,TGTGCCAGCAGAAGACAGGGAACGAACACTGAAGCTTTCTTT,CASRRQGTNTEAFF
NA,TRBJ2-7,TRBV7-3,NA,TGTGCCAGCAGCCGAGACCCGGGGCCGGATCACGAGCAGTACTTC,CASSRDPGPDHEQYF
NA,TRBJ1-3,TRBV7-9,NA,TGTGCCAGCAGCTTACTCCCGGTTTTGTGGGGCTCTGGAAACACCATATATTTT,CASSLLPVLWGSGNTIYF
many,TRBJ1-6,TRBV10-1,NA,TGCGCCAGCAGTGAGTCTGTAGGAGGTTCACCCCTCCACTTT,CASSESVGGSPLHF
many,TRBJ1-2,TRBV7-2,NA,TGTGCCAGCAGCCAGGACACGTTCTATGGCTACACCTTC,CASSQDTFYGYTF
many,TRBJ2-3,TRBV2,TRBD2,TGTGCCAGCAGTGACAGCGGGAGGGTGGCAGATACGCAGTATTTT,CASSDSGRVADTQYF
many,TRBJ2-2,TRBV24-1,TRBD2,TGTGCCACCAGTTCGCCCATCGGGAGGGGACCCACCGGGGAGCTGTTTTTT,CATSSPIGRGPTGELFF
few,TRBJ2-1,TRBV4-1,TRBD1,TGCGCCAGCAGCCCCGGTGGGGGACAGGGTATCCATGAGCAGTTCTTC,CASSPGGGQGIHEQFF
many,TRBJ2-1,TRBV28,TRBD2,TGTGCCAGCAGTCAACCTAGCGGGAGGTATGAGCAGTTCTTC,CASSQPSGRYEQFF
many,TRBJ1-1,TRBV7-8,NA,TGTGCCAGCAGTCGACCGGGACGGGTGAACACTGAAGCTTTCTTT,CASSRPGRVNTEAFF
many,TRBJ2-1,TRBV11-3,TRBD1,TGTGCCAGCAGCTACCGGGACAGGGGGCCTAGTGAGCAGTTCTTC,CASSYRDRGPSEQFF
many,TRBJ2-2,TRBV18,TRBD2,TGTGCCAGCTCACCAGTCCTGCGGGAGGACACCGGGGAGCTGTTTTTT,CASSPVLREDTGELFF
many,TRBJ2-3,TRBV11-2,TRBD2,TGTGCCAGCAGCCCTGGGGGTAGCGGGGTTCGTACGCAGTATTTT,CASSPGGSGVRTQYF
many,TRBJ1-1,TRBV19,NA,TGTGCCAGTAGCCCAAGGGTTTCGGAAACTGAAGCTTTCTTT,CASSPRVSETEAFF
many,TRBJ2-2,TRBV7-6,NA,TGTGCCAGCAGCCCAGAGTACAGGGCTCACACCGGGGAGCTGTTTTTT,CASSPEYRAHTGELFF
many,TRBJ1-6,TRBV11-2,NA,TGTGCCAGCAGCTTCTCCACGGGGGATTCACCCCTCCACTTT,CASSFSTGDSPLHF
many,TRBJ2-1,TRBV2,TRBD2,TGTGCCAGCAGTGAAGGTTTAGCGGGAGCCTACAATGAGCAGTTCTTC,CASSEGLAGAYNEQFF
medium-sized,TRBJ1-1,TRBV2,NA,TGTGCCAGCAGTGAAGGAAGGGCAGAAAGGAACACTGAAGCTTTCTTT,CASSEGRAERNTEAFF
many,TRBJ1-2,TRBV20-1,TRBD1,TGCAGTGCTAGGGGGGACAGACGGAACTATGGCTACACCTTC,CSARGDRRNYGYTF
once,TRBJ2-1,TRBV5-4,NA,TGTGCCAGCAGCTACAGCGTCCGGGAGCAGTTCTTC,CASSYSVREQFF
few,TRBJ2-5,TRBV5-5,TRBD1,TGTGCCAGCAGCTTTTTCGACAGGGGAAACCAAGAGACCCAGTACTTC,CASSFFDRGNQETQYF
many,TRBJ1-2,TRBV7-9,NA,TGTGCCAGCAGCTCCGGACAGTTTGGGGCCTATGGCTACACCTTC,CASSSGQFGAYGYTF
once,TRBJ1-3,TRBV30,TRBD1,TGTGCCTGGGACAGGGTATCTGCTGAACACACCATATATTTT,CAWDRVSAEHTIYF
many,TRBJ1-4,TRBV15,NA,TGTGCCACCAGCAGTTTCGCAACTAATGAAAAACTGTTTTTT,CATSSFATNEKLFF
many,TRBJ2-1,TRBV7-9,TRBD2,TGTGCCAGCAGGCATCTAGCGGGAGGGTACAATGAGCAGTTCTTC,CASRHLAGGYNEQFF
many,TRBJ1-2,TRBV20-1,TRBD1,TGCAGTGCTAGAGATATGGGACAGCATACCTTTAACTATGGCTACACCTTC,CSARDMGQHTFNYGYTF
many,TRBJ2-3,TRBV7-2,TRBD2,TGTGCCAGCAGCTCAAGACTAGCGGGTCCAGGGGATACGCAGTATTTT,CASSSRLAGPGDTQYF
few,TRBJ1-2,TRBV27,TRBD1,TGTGCCAGCAGTGGGACAGGTCCTTGGGGTGGCTACACCTTC,CASSGTGPWGGYTF
NA,TRBJ2-2,TRBV20-1,NA,TGCAGTGCTAGAGGGGACACCCGACCAACCGGGGAGCTGTTTTTT,CSARGDTRPTGELFF
many,TRBJ2-1,TRBV5-1,TRBD2,TGCGCCAGCAGCTTGAGCCTAGCGGGCTCCTACAATGAGCAGTTCTTC,CASSLSLAGSYNEQFF
many,TRBJ1-5,TRBV20-1,TRBD1,TGCAGTGCTAGCACCGGGACAGGGATCAATCAGCCCCAGCATTTT,CSASTGTGINQPQHF
many,TRBJ1-5,TRBV27,NA,TGTGCCAGCAGTCCCCGGACGGTGTATAGCAATCAGCCCCAGCATTTT,CASSPRTVYSNQPQHF
many,TRBJ1-4,TRBV27,TRBD1,TGTGCCAGCAGTCAAACAGGGGGCAAGCCGGAAAAACTGTTTTTT,CASSQTGGKPEKLFF
many,TRBJ1-5,TRBV5-8,NA,TGTGCCAGCAGCTTCACGGGGGGCAGCAATCAGCCCCAGCATTTT,CASSFTGGSNQPQHF
NA,TRBJ2-3,TRBV27,TRBD2,TGTGCCAGCAGAGCCGGGACTAGCGGGACTGGGGCGACAGATACGCAGTATTTT,CASRAGTSGTGATDTQYF
many,TRBJ2-3,TRBV7-2,TRBD2,TGTGCCAGCGGCCTGACTAGCTTCACAGATACGCAGTATTTT,CASGLTSFTDTQYF
many,TRBJ2-2,TRBV28,TRBD1,TGTGCCAGCGCCGGGACAGCGAACACCGGGGAGCTGTTTTTT,CASAGTANTGELFF
NA,TRBJ1-1,TRBV5-5,NA,TGTGCCAGCAGCCCTCGGGGAGACGTCGAAGCTTTCTTT,CASSPRGDVEAFF
many,TRBJ1-1,TRBV19,NA,TGTGCCAGTAGTAGGACAGACCAAACGAACACTGAAGCTTTCTTT,CASSRTDQTNTEAFF
few,TRBJ1-5,TRBV6-2/TRBV6-3,TRBD1,TGTGCCAGCAGTGAAAGCGACAGGGATGGCAATCAGCCCCAGCATTTT,CASSESDRDGNQPQHF
many,TRBJ2-7,TRBV20-1,NA,TGCAGTGCTAAGACAGGATCCTACGAGCAGTACTTC,CSAKTGSYEQYF
many,TRBJ2-2,TRBV6-4,TRBD2,TGTGCCAGCAGTGACTCGCGGGGGGCCGGGGAGCTGTTTTTT,CASSDSRGAGELFF
once,TRBJ2-6,TRBV5-5,NA,TGTGCCAGCAGCTTGGTTCGGGGGAATGGGGCCAACGTCATGACTTTC,CASSLVRGNGANVMTF
NA,TRBJ1-2,TRBV2,NA,TGTGCCAGCAGGGCAGGGGCTAACTATGGCTACACCTTC,CASRAGANYGYTF
many,TRBJ1-5,TRBV24-1,NA,TGTGCCACCAGTGATAGGCAGGGGTCGAATCAGCCCCAGCATTTT,CATSDRQGSNQPQHF
many,TRBJ1-1,TRBV12-3/TRBV12-4,NA,TGTGCCAGCAGTTTAGTAAGGGGGGTCACTGAAGCTTTCTTT,CASSLVRGVTEAFF